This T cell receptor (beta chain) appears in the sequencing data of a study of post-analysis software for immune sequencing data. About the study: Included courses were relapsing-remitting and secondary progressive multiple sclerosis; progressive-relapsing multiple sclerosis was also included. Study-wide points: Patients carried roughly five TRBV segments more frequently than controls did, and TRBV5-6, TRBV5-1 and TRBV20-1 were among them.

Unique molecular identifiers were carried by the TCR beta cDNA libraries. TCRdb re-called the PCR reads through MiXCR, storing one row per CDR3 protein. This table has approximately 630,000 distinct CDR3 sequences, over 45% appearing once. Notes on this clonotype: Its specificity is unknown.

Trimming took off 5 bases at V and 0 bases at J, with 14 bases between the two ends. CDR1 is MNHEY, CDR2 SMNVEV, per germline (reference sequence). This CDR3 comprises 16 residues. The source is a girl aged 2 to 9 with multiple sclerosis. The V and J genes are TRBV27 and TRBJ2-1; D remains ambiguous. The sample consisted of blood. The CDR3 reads CASSLTSAASYNEQFF. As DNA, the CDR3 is TGTGCCAGCAGTCTAACCTCGGCCGCCTCCTACAATGAGCAGTTCTTC.